One and the same sample provided the 23 T cell receptor beta chains below, sequenced in a study of immune heterogeneity within non-small cell lung tumors. The TCR beta CDR3 region was amplified by multiplex PCR employing 32 V and 13 J primers. Each CDR3 protein gets one entry after TCRdb re-called the multiplex PCR reads with MiXCR. The sample holds tens of thousands of distinct CDR3 sequences, 28% seen once. TCRs were amplified from about 560 ng gDNA of bulk tumor per sample. Several biopsies per primary tumor were taken during surgery, spaced as far apart as possible. Curative surgery was performed on patients who had untreated, newly diagnosed non-small cell lung cancer. The specimen sequenced was lung tumor tissue. Receptor source: a man aged 35 to 55 with non-small cell lung cancer.

This chain connects TRBV10-1 to TRBJ2-4; 7 bases are shared with TRBD1. This CDR3 has 14 amino acids. The V segment lost 6 bases and the J segment 0 bases; nucleotides outside the gene matches: 2. CDR1 and CDR2 from the germline V gene are WNHNN and SYGVQD (reference sequence). CDR3 in DNA: TGCGCCAGCAGCGACAGGGTAGCCAAAAACATTCAGTACTTC. This translates into CASSDRVAKNIQYF.

This sequence joins TRBV20-1 and TRBJ2-1, with 9 bases aligning to TRBD2. V lost 4 bases, J lost 8 bases, and 6 bases stayed unmatched. Germline CDR1 DFQATT, CDR2 SNEGSKA (reference sequence). CDR3 size: 13 residues. CDR3 sequence reads: CSAKSSGKYEQFF. The DNA of the CDR3 is TGCAGTGCTAAATCTAGCGGGAAATATGAGCAGTTCTTC.

Notes on this clonotype: This sequence may be a read error, since a much larger clone differs from it by one base. J is TRBJ2-7 and V is TRBV27, with 12 bases aligning to TRBD2. The J segment lost 6 bases and the V segment lost 3 bases, leaving 6 bases of the junction unmatched. The CDR3 contains 15 residues. Looked up from germline, CDR1 is MNHEY and CDR2 is SMNVEV (reference sequence). The CDR3 here is CASSFVTSGSSEQYF. CDR3 nucleotides: TGTGCCAGCAGTTTTGTGACTAGCGGGAGTAGCGAGCAGTACTTC.

There are many counts of this clonotype. The rearrangement joins TRBV2 to TRBJ2-7; 14 nucleotides agree with TRBD2. In germline, CDR1 is SNHLY, CDR2 FYNNEI. V was pared by 3 bases and J by 0 bases, with 7 bases of the junction left unmatched. The CDR3 is made up of 18 amino acids. CDR3 in DNA: TGTGCCAGCAGTGATCGGACTAGCGGGAGGTCAAGCTCCTACGAGCAGTACTTC. This encodes CASSDRTSGRSSSYEQYF.

Only a few counts were recorded for this clonotype. The V and J genes are TRBV5-5 and TRBJ1-3; TRBD1 agrees at 9 bases. Germline CDR1 SGHKS, CDR2 YYEKEE (reference sequence). Trimming at V came to 4 bases and at J to 0 bases, leaving 14 bases not matched to a gene. The CDR3 loop spans 19 amino acids. The CDR3 loop reads CASSPGTGNWAISGNTIYF. Here the CDR3 DNA reads TGTGCCAGCAGCCCCGGGACAGGGAATTGGGCCATCTCTGGAAACACCATATATTTT.

This clonotype was observed a few times. This rearrangement joins TRBV5-5 to TRBJ1-2, with D unresolved. Germline V gives CDR1 SGHKS, CDR2 YYEKEE (reference sequence). The CDR3 spans 16 residues. V was shortened by 4 bases and J by 3 bases, with 19 bases between the two germline ends. The CDR3 DNA follows: TGTGCCAGCAGCCCCCTCGGTGGGGAAGGAGACTATGGCTACACCTTC. Protein sequence: CASSPLGGEGDYGYTF.

V and J are TRBV7-9 and TRBJ2-1; 8 bases align to TRBD2. Germline-derived CDR1 and CDR2 are SEHNR and FQNEAQ (reference sequence). This CDR3 is 14 amino acids long. V gave up 7 bases and J gave up 7 bases; unmatched junction bases: 9. The CDR3 coding sequence is TGTGCCAGCACCACCTCGGGGGGGAGAAATGAGCAGTTCTTC. Translated: CASTTSGGRNEQFF.

In regard to this clonotype: This may be a read error: a much more frequent sequence differs by one nucleotide. The chain recombines TRBV12-3 or TRBV12-4 with TRBJ1-3, with TRBD1 matching 9 bases. The V and J ends lost 4 bases and 5 bases, in that order; junction bases with no gene match: 3. This CDR3 comprises 14 residues. The CDR3 loop is CASSSQGARNTIYF. CDR3 in DNA: TGTGCCAGCAGTTCACAGGGGGCTAGAAACACCATATATTTT.

The chain carries TRBV10-3 and TRBJ2-7; TRBD2 aligns across 11 bases. In germline, CDR1 is ENHRY, CDR2 SYGVKD. CDR3 length: 15 residues. The ends lost 2 bases at V and 2 bases at J; junction bases unmatched: 2. CDR3 in amino acids: CAISEPSGRTYEQYF. The CDR3 region has the DNA TGTGCCATCAGTGAGCCTAGCGGGAGGACCTACGAGCAGTACTTC.

The sample holds a few counts of this clonotype. CDR3 in DNA: TGTGCCAGCAGCTTGGACGGGGACGTCTATGGCTACACCTTC. Translation gives CASSLDGDVYGYTF. The rearrangement uses TRBV5-4 and TRBJ1-2; possible D gene TRBD1, 5 bases. The CDR3 runs to 14 residues. CDR1 is SGHNT, CDR2 YYREEE, per germline (reference sequence). The V end was cut by 0 bases, the J end by 4 bases, with 10 bases between.

The chain joins TRBV7-8 to TRBJ1-2; 7 positions match TRBD1. J lost 3 bases, V lost 9 bases, and 4 bases had no gene match. The germline V gene encodes CDR1 SGHVS and CDR2 FQNEAQ. The CDR3 loop spans 12 amino acids. CDR3 sequence (DNA): TGTGCCAGATCTCAGGGGGACTATGGCTACACCTTC. It yields the protein CARSQGDYGYTF.

In its sample, this clonotype was seen once. The chain couples TRBV20-1 to TRBJ2-7, with D maybe TRBD2 (7 bases). Trimming removed 5 bases from V and 8 bases from J, with 28 bases in between. CDR3 size: 16 residues. Germline V gene data show CDR1 as DFQATT and CDR2 as SNEGSKA (reference sequence). CDR3 DNA sequence: TGCAGTGCTCTTCGGATAGGGGGGGGGCGCCCGGATCAGCAGTACTTC. Encoded protein: CSALRIGGGRPDQQYF.

This clonotype is labeled as medium-sized. The V gene is TRBV5-1, the J gene TRBJ2-2; 8 positions agree with TRBD1. Trimming at V came to 5 bases and at J to 0 bases, leaving 9 bases not matched to a gene. The V gene's germline CDR1 is SGHRS and CDR2 YFSETQ. The CDR3 runs to 17 residues. Here the CDR3 reads CASRKGQAVSNTGELFF. The CDR3 nucleotides are TGCGCCAGCAGAAAGGGACAGGCAGTCTCGAACACCGGGGAGCTGTTTTTT. Variable domain in full (rest from reference TRBV5-1 and TRBJ2-2): KAGVTQTPRYLIKTRGQQVTLSCSPISGHRSVSWYQQTPGQGLQFLFEYFSETQRNKGNFPGRFSGRQFSNSRSEMNVSTLELGDSALYLCASRKGQAVSNTGELFFGEGSRLTVL.

This clonotype has a count of ten or more. The rearrangement joins TRBV10-3 to TRBJ1-2; no firm D call. Germline values: CDR1 ENHRY, CDR2 SYGVKD. This CDR3 comprises 11 residues. Trimming left V 8 bases short and J 10 bases short, with 14 bases between. CDR3 bases: TGTGCCATCGGACGAGGTATCGACTACACCTTC. This gives the protein CAIGRGIDYTF.

This clonotype was found many times. The V and J genes are TRBV15 and TRBJ2-7; a weak D match, TRBD2 (6 bases). V gave up 0 bases and J gave up 2 bases, with 14 bases separating them. This CDR3 has 16 amino acids. Per the germline V gene, CDR1 is LNHNV and CDR2 is YYDKDF (reference sequence). CDR3: CATSRDRDSGAYEQYF. The CDR3 nucleotides read TGTGCCACCAGCAGAGATCGGGATAGCGGAGCCTACGAGCAGTACTTC.

In this sample, this clonotype turned up many times. This chain links TRBV19 with TRBJ2-7; D unresolved. The CDR3 runs to 13 residues. V dropped 3 bases and J dropped 3 bases, with 9 bases sitting between them. Germline CDR1 and CDR2: LNHDA and SQIVND (reference sequence). The CDR3 sequence: CASSISPVYEQYF. CDR3 DNA: TGTGCCAGTAGTATCTCTCCAGTCTACGAGCAGTACTTC.

This clonotype was detected once. The chain has TRBV11-3 and TRBJ2-3; TRBD2 is a possible D gene (5 bases). The CDR3 loop spans 14 amino acids. V was shortened by 2 bases and J by 5 bases, with 11 bases between the two germline ends. From germline, CDR1 is SGHNT and CDR2 YENEEA. The CDR3 bases are TGTGCCAGCAGCTTATCCGGGATAAGAGATACGCAGTATTTT. Its protein is CASSLSGIRDTQYF.

This clonotype was seen many times. The chain links TRBV5-8 to TRBJ2-7; D not resolved. V shed 1 base and J shed 3 bases, with 5 bases lying between them. This CDR3 has 12 amino acids. In germline, CDR1 is SGHTS, CDR2 YDEGEE. The CDR3: CASSLSNYEQYF. CDR3 DNA: TGTGCCAGCAGCTTGAGCAACTACGAGCAGTACTTC. Together with reference TRBV5-8 and TRBJ2-7, the CDR3 gives the full variable domain: EAGVTQSPTHLIKTRGQQATLRCSPISGHTSVYWYQQALGLGLQFLLWYDEGEERNRGNFPPRFSGRQFPNYSSELNVNALELEDSALYLCASSLSNYEQYFGPGTRLTVT.

The chain uses TRBV20-1 and TRBJ2-7; D call uncertain. V lost 3 bases to trimming and J lost 3 bases, with 9 bases between them. The length of the CDR3 is 12 residues. CDR1 and CDR2 from the germline V gene are DFQATT and SNEGSKA (reference sequence). The CDR3 protein is CSASPGGYEQYF. The DNA for the CDR3 is TGCAGTGCTAGCCCCGGCGGCTACGAGCAGTACTTC.

The V call is TRBV10-3, the J call TRBJ1-4, with 9 bases matching TRBD1. Germline assignment: CDR1 ENHRY and CDR2 SYGVKD. After removal of 5 bases from V and 6 bases from J, the junction contained 10 bases not matched to a gene. The CDR3 spans 16 residues. The CDR3 DNA follows: TGTGCCATCAGTACCAAAAGGACAGGGGCAGATGAAAAACTGTTTTTT. This sequence encodes CAISTKRTGADEKLFF.

About this clonotype itself: A much larger clone lies a single base off, so this may be a read error. The rearrangement uses TRBV30 and TRBJ2-7; the D is unclear. This CDR3 region has 11 residues. From germline, CDR1 is GTSNPN and CDR2 SVGIG (reference sequence). Trimming removed 6 bases from V and 4 bases from J, with 10 bases in between. In nucleotides, the CDR3 is TGTGCCTGCTCCTCGTTGTACGAGCAGTACTTC. Encoded protein: CACSSLYEQYF.

This clonotype was seen many times. J is TRBJ2-7 and V is TRBV19, with D unclear. Trimming stripped 6 bases from V and 5 bases from J, with 8 bases between. The CDR3 runs 11 residues. In germline, CDR1 is LNHDA, CDR2 SQIVND (reference sequence). The CDR3 DNA reads TGTGCCAGTAGCGTTGGCGACGAGCAGTACTTC. This translates into CASSVGDEQYF.

By frequency in the sample, this clonotype is medium-sized. The chain has TRBV6-1 and TRBJ2-7; 8 nucleotides line up with TRBD1. CDR1 MNHNS and CDR2 SASEGT come from the germline V gene. Unmatched junction bases numbered 10, after V lost 2 bases and J lost 7 bases. CDR3 length equals 15 residues. The CDR3 loop is CASSETSGGVGEQYF. DNA for the CDR3: TGTGCCAGCAGTGAAACGTCAGGGGGCGTGGGGGAGCAGTACTTC.